Shown below are 16 T cell receptor beta chains from a single sample sequenced in a study of T-cell memory formation after mild COVID-19. TCRdb reprocessed the 5' RACE reads via MiXCR and lists one record per CDR3 protein. The sample includes a few hundred thousand distinct CDR3 sequences, over 9% of them seen just once. The sample consisted of PBMCs or a T cell subset sorted from them (not recorded which). Every receptor here comes from a man aged 18 to 35 who had mild COVID-19 (a few samples of this study predate the infection). Cell type and time point are not known.

The chain couples TRBV4-3 to TRBJ2-2; maybe TRBD1 (5 bases). The V end lost 1 base, the J end lost 0 bases, and 15 bases lay between the germline ends. The CDR3 length is 18 residues. Germline V CDR1 and CDR2: LGHNA, YSLEER. The CDR3 sequence: CASSQVIWQGSNTGELFF. In DNA, the CDR3 is TGCGCCAGCAGCCAAGTTATCTGGCAGGGTTCGAACACCGGGGAGCTGTTTTTT.

The rearrangement joins TRBV5-1 to TRBJ2-6, with 10 bases fitting TRBD2. The V segment lost 5 bases and the J segment 2 bases; nucleotides outside the gene matches: 4. Germline CDR1 reads SGHRS; CDR2 reads YFSETQ. CDR3 length: 16 residues. Here the CDR3 reads CASRLAGVTGANVLTF. The DNA for the CDR3 is TGCGCCAGCAGGCTAGCGGGGGTTACTGGGGCCAACGTCCTGACTTTC.

This clonotype appeared a few times. The chain recombines TRBV7-9 with TRBJ2-3; 12 bases align to TRBD1. Germline V gene lookup returns CDR1 SEHNR and CDR2 FQNEAQ (reference sequence). The ends lost 6 bases at V and 7 bases at J; junction bases unmatched: 8. The CDR3 length is 15 residues. CDR3 DNA sequence: TGTGCCAGCAGGACGGGACAGGGGGCGCCTTATACGCAGTATTTT. This gives the protein CASRTGQGAPYTQYF.

The genes are TRBV6-5 and TRBJ2-7; maybe TRBD2 (6 bases). V was cut by 0 bases and J by 6 bases, with 9 bases left in between. Germline V gene lookup returns CDR1 MNHEY and CDR2 SVGAGI. The CDR3 has 13 amino acids. The CDR3 nucleotides read TGTGCCAGCAGTTACTCTGGAGGGGTCGAGCAGTACTTC. Amino acids: CASSYSGGVEQYF.

There are a few counts of this clonotype. The V gene is TRBV12-3 or TRBV12-4, the J gene TRBJ2-1; 7 nucleotides align to TRBD1. V shed 7 bases and J 6 bases; nucleotides not matched to a gene: 12. The CDR3 sequence is 15 residues long. CDR3 loop: CASTLDRLGTNEQFF. The CDR3 DNA follows: TGTGCCAGCACCTTGGACAGGCTTGGGACCAATGAGCAGTTCTTC.

This clonotype was detected only a few times. The chain uses TRBV12-3 or TRBV12-4 and TRBJ2-2; D not resolved. Trimming pared 4 bases from V and 3 bases from J, leaving 21 bases between. CDR3 length: 18 amino acids. The CDR3 DNA follows: TGTGCCAGCAGTTCCTACCCCGCCCCAGCGCGTTACACCGGGGAGCTGTTTTTT. This encodes CASSSYPAPARYTGELFF.

In its sample, this clonotype was seen many times. This chain connects TRBV28 to TRBJ1-4; a possible D gene is TRBD1 (6 bases). Trimming stripped 4 bases from V and 1 base from J, with 7 bases between. CDR1 MDHEN and CDR2 SYDVKM come from the germline V gene. The CDR3 contains 14 residues. Here the CDR3 DNA reads TGTGCCAGCAGTTCAGGGGAAACTAATGAAAAACTGTTTTTT. Encoded protein: CASSSGETNEKLFF.

This clonotype has just a few counts. The J gene is TRBJ1-1, the V gene TRBV7-2; 7 positions agree with TRBD1. The CDR3 contains 15 residues. J lost 1 base, V lost 4 bases, and 6 bases had no gene match. CDR1 and CDR2 from the germline V gene are SGHTA and FQGNSA. The DNA of the CDR3 is TGTGCCAGCAGCTCAACAGGGGCGACGAACACTGAAGCTTTCTTT. Its protein is CASSSTGATNTEAFF.

The table lists this clonotype with many counts. The chain recombines TRBV6-1 with TRBJ1-6; TRBD1 might be the D (6 bases). Trimming removed 7 bases at V and 14 bases at J, with 24 bases between. This CDR3 is 15 amino acids long. Germline assignment: CDR1 MNHNS and CDR2 SASEGT. The DNA for the CDR3 is TGTGCCAGCACTGGAGAGGGGGACGGGGGTAGAGCCCTCCACTTT. It codes for CASTGEGDGGRALHF.

There are a few counts of this clonotype. This sequence joins TRBV20-1 and TRBJ1-5, with TRBD1 as a possible D gene (6 bases). The CDR3 length is 15 residues. V lost 6 bases, J lost 5 bases, and 20 bases lay in between. Germline-derived CDR1 and CDR2 are DFQATT and SNEGSKA (reference sequence). The CDR3 nucleotides read TGCAGTGCCCAGGCTTGGGGGGGCGTCGATCAGCCCCAGCATTTT. Its protein product is CSAQAWGGVDQPQHF.

This clonotype was counted between two and nine times. The rearrangement links TRBV5-1 to TRBJ2-1, with 8 positions matching TRBD1. CDR3 length: 15 amino acids. The germline CDR1 and CDR2 sequences are SGHRS and YFSETQ. Unmatched junction bases numbered 5, after V lost 1 base and J lost 5 bases. CDR3 sequence: CASSLPDRVHNEQFF. For the CDR3, the DNA is TGCGCCAGCAGCTTGCCGGACAGGGTCCACAATGAGCAGTTCTTC. Together with reference TRBV5-1 and TRBJ2-1, the CDR3 gives the full variable domain: KAGVTQTPRYLIKTRGQQVTLSCSPISGHRSVSWYQQTPGQGLQFLFEYFSETQRNKGNFPGRFSGRQFSNSRSEMNVSTLELGDSALYLCASSLPDRVHNEQFFGPGTRLTVL.

Points on this clonotype: The junction and the germline gene differ at one end; a read error may be behind it. The chain employs TRBV4-1 and TRBJ1-4; TRBD1 matches at 10 bases. This CDR3 has 16 residues. Germline assignment: CDR1 MGHRA and CDR2 YSYEKL. The CDR3 DNA reads TGCGCCAGCTCGCCGGGACAGGGGACCCGCAGGGAAATACTGTTTTTT. This gives the protein CASSPGQGTRREILFF.

This clonotype was found many times. The chain is built from TRBV7-3 and TRBJ2-2; D not resolved. Germline-derived CDR1 and CDR2 are SGHTA and FQGTGA. The ends were cut back, 2 bases at V and 0 bases at J, with 10 bases in the middle. CDR3 length: 16 residues. CDR3 DNA sequence: TGTGCCAGCAGCTTATATGCGCCGCCGAACACCGGGGAGCTGTTTTTT. Translating it yields CASSLYAPPNTGELFF.

The chain combines TRBV4-2 with TRBJ2-2; D remains unclear. Germline-derived CDR1 and CDR2 are LGHNA and YNFKEQ. Trimming removed 1 base from V and 3 bases from J, with 9 bases in between. The length of the CDR3 is 15 residues. The CDR3 coding sequence is TGTGCCAGCAGCCAAGCTAAACCGGACACCGGGGAGCTGTTTTTT. This translates into CASSQAKPDTGELFF.

This clonotype was counted ten times or more. The CDR3 DNA follows: TGCGCCAGCAGACACACTCCGGGACACGTGAACACTGAAGCTTTCTTT. This sequence encodes CASRHTPGHVNTEAFF. This chain uses TRBV4-1 with TRBJ1-1; a possible D gene is TRBD1 (6 bases). CDR1 is MGHRA, CDR2 YSYEKL, per germline. V lost 6 bases and J 0 bases, leaving 17 bases between the germline ends. The CDR3 covers 16 residues.

The CDR3 protein is CASSHGSGDSTDTQYF. CDR3 nucleotide sequence: TGCGCCAGCAGCCATGGTAGCGGGGACAGCACAGATACGCAGTATTTT. The chain employs TRBV4-1 and TRBJ2-3; 8 nucleotides line up with TRBD2. The V gene's germline CDR1 is MGHRA and CDR2 YSYEKL. There are 16 residues in the CDR3. V was clipped by 3 bases and J by 0 bases; unmatched bases: 5.